The entry below gives a single TCR beta chain sequence along with its context. As yet, its antigen is unknown. Each TCR beta library was made by quantitative 5'-RACE that incorporated molecular barcodes. One entry per CDR3 protein results from TCRdb running MiXCR on the 5' RACE reads. The table shows fewer than 500,000 distinct CDR3 sequences, with 20% to 25% occurring only once. Germline lookup yields CDR1 LGHNA and CDR2 YNFKEQ. V dropped 0 bases and J dropped 0; count of bases not matched to a gene: 9. The CDR3 is 19 residues long. The data were obtained in a study of CD8 T cells in ankylosing spondylitis. Regarding the study as a whole: What appeared characteristic of ankylosing spondylitis blood was a TCR beta motif of eight highly homologous variants. CD8+ cells made up the disease-linked clones, which were relatively rare in peripheral blood. Some of these motif variants have turned up before, in reports on reactive arthritis synovial fluid and blood.

The receptor's source is a male donor with ankylosing spondylitis. The source material was blood, either unsorted or a sorted T cell fraction (not recorded which). The rearrangement links TRBV4-2 to TRBJ2-3; 10 positions match TRBD2. CDR3 amino acids: CASSQDGARTSGSTDTQYF. The CDR3 region has the DNA TGTGCCAGCAGCCAAGATGGGGCTCGGACTAGCGGTAGCACAGATACGCAGTATTTT.